This T cell receptor beta chain was observed in a study of blood T cell repertoires in COVID-19. The V end lost 0 bases, the J end lost 1 base, and 8 bases lay between the germline ends. The CDR3 is made up of 15 amino acids. Germline V gives CDR1 PRHDT, CDR2 FYEKMQ (reference sequence). Generated by immunoSEQ multiplex PCR, the TCRdb table keeps only in-frame clones and is missing some. The sample lists 85,000 to 120,000 clones; approximately 80% were seen once. Input material: peripheral blood. The receptor was derived from an elderly man with COVID-19, enrolled during active disease. The V call is TRBV13, the J call TRBJ2-3; D is ambiguous. The CDR3 reads CASSLGHGGTDTQYF. CDR3 in DNA: TGTGCCAGCAGCTTAGGCCACGGTGGCACAGATACGCAGTATTTT.